A selection of T cell receptor beta chains follows, all from one sample in a study of beta chain features in type 1 diabetes. TCRdb's table, derived via immunoSEQ multiplex PCR, lists solely in-frame clones and lacks some. The repertoire consists of under 850,000 clones, with around 15% occurring once and the leading ten covering about 0.02%. The source material was naive CD4+ T cells from blood. The origin of the receptors is a man between 18 and 35 years old with type 1 diabetes. Each CDR3 is given with its conserved first and last residue. Fields, in order: J gene, CDR3 length, V gene, D gene, clone size, CDR3 DNA, CDR3 protein. A D gene is named only where the DNA matches it firmly. Clone sizes are given selectively: once, few, many, or a class where the clone is expanded.

J gene: TRBJ1-6
CDR3 length: 11
V gene: TRBV7-2
D gene: NA
clone size: NA
CDR3 DNA: TGTGCCAGCAGCTTTCATTCACCCCTCCACTTT
CDR3 protein: CASSFHSPLHF

J gene: TRBJ1-1
CDR3 length: 14
V gene: TRBV15
D gene: TRBD1
clone size: few
CDR3 DNA: TGTGCCACCAGGGCTGGACAGGGCGTCGCTGAAGCTTTCTTT
CDR3 protein: CATRAGQGVAEAFF

J gene: TRBJ1-5
CDR3 length: 15
V gene: TRBV25-1
D gene: TRBD1
clone size: NA
CDR3 DNA: TGTGCCAGCAGTGCCCCGGGACAGGGTAAAACGCCCCAGCATTTT
CDR3 protein: CASSAPGQGKTPQHF

J gene: TRBJ2-7
CDR3 length: 14
V gene: TRBV5-1
D gene: TRBD1
clone size: few
CDR3 DNA: TGCGCCAGCAGCTTGGCGACAGGGGACTACGAGCAGTACTTC
CDR3 protein: CASSLATGDYEQYF

J gene: TRBJ1-2
CDR3 length: 15
V gene: TRBV5-1
D gene: NA
clone size: NA
CDR3 DNA: TGCGCCAGCAGCTTGACAACAGGGATCCTCTATGGCTACACCTTC
CDR3 protein: CASSLTTGILYGYTF

J gene: TRBJ2-6
CDR3 length: 13
V gene: TRBV19
D gene: TRBD1
clone size: few
CDR3 DNA: TGTGCCAGTATCCGGACAGGAGCCAACGTCCTGACTTTC
CDR3 protein: CASIRTGANVLTF

J gene: TRBJ2-1
CDR3 length: 12
V gene: TRBV7-2
D gene: NA
clone size: NA
CDR3 DNA: TGTGCCAGCAGCTACCGATACAATGAGCAGTTCTTC
CDR3 protein: CASSYRYNEQFF

J gene: TRBJ1-1
CDR3 length: 13
V gene: TRBV30
D gene: NA
clone size: NA
CDR3 DNA: TGTGCCTGGAGTGCGGTATTGGGCACTGAAGCTTTCTTT
CDR3 protein: CAWSAVLGTEAFF

J gene: TRBJ1-1
CDR3 length: 13
V gene: TRBV10-3
D gene: NA
clone size: few
CDR3 DNA: TGTGCCATCAGTGACCTGATCGGAACTGAAGCTTTCTTT
CDR3 protein: CAISDLIGTEAFF

J gene: TRBJ1-6
CDR3 length: 15
V gene: TRBV7-9
D gene: NA
clone size: NA
CDR3 DNA: TGTGCCAGCAGCAGATCTCCGGGCTTTAATTCACCCCTCCACTTT
CDR3 protein: CASSRSPGFNSPLHF

J gene: TRBJ1-2
CDR3 length: 15
V gene: TRBV4-1
D gene: NA
clone size: NA
CDR3 DNA: TGCGCCAGCAGCCAAGATGAGGAGGGCTTCTATGGCTACACCTTC
CDR3 protein: CASSQDEEGFYGYTF

J gene: TRBJ2-5
CDR3 length: 17
V gene: TRBV27
D gene: TRBD1
clone size: NA
CDR3 DNA: TGTGCCAGCAGTTTTCATTCGTCAGGGGGTTTGGAAGAGACCCAGTACTTC
CDR3 protein: CASSFHSSGGLEETQYF

J gene: TRBJ1-2
CDR3 length: 13
V gene: TRBV27
D gene: NA
clone size: few
CDR3 DNA: TGTGCCAGCACTCCGAATGGAGGCTATGGCTACACCTTC
CDR3 protein: CASTPNGGYGYTF

J gene: TRBJ2-5
CDR3 length: 16
V gene: TRBV19
D gene: NA
clone size: NA
CDR3 DNA: TGTGCCAGTAGTTCGGGGGACTTGGACTTCCAAGAGACCCAGTACTTC
CDR3 protein: CASSSGDLDFQETQYF

J gene: TRBJ1-3
CDR3 length: 14
V gene: TRBV7-9
D gene: NA
clone size: NA
CDR3 DNA: TGTGCCAGCAGCCCGGGGCTCTCTGGAAACACCATATATTTT
CDR3 protein: CASSPGLSGNTIYF

J gene: TRBJ1-4
CDR3 length: 17
V gene: TRBV5-1
D gene: TRBD1
clone size: NA
CDR3 DNA: TGCGCCAGCAGCGTTGGGGTTGCTGGACAGGGAAGTGAAAAACTGTTTTTT
CDR3 protein: CASSVGVAGQGSEKLFF

J gene: TRBJ2-7
CDR3 length: 14
V gene: TRBV6-5
D gene: NA
clone size: once
CDR3 DNA: TGTGCCAGCAGTCCCCGGGTTCCTAACTACGAGCAGTACTTC
CDR3 protein: CASSPRVPNYEQYF

J gene: TRBJ2-7
CDR3 length: 12
V gene: TRBV29-1
D gene: TRBD1
clone size: few
CDR3 DNA: TGCAGCCTCAGCGAGGGGGCAGGCGAGCAGTACTTC
CDR3 protein: CSLSEGAGEQYF

J gene: TRBJ2-7
CDR3 length: 12
V gene: TRBV5-1
D gene: NA
clone size: few
CDR3 DNA: TGCGCCAGCAGTTCTGGGGGCTACGAGCAGTACTTC
CDR3 protein: CASSSGGYEQYF

J gene: TRBJ1-1
CDR3 length: 14
V gene: TRBV5-4
D gene: TRBD1
clone size: NA
CDR3 DNA: TGTGCCAGCAGCTTCACAGGGGGCAGCACTGAAGCTTTCTTT
CDR3 protein: CASSFTGGSTEAFF

J gene: TRBJ2-3
CDR3 length: 15
V gene: TRBV7-3
D gene: NA
clone size: few
CDR3 DNA: TGTGCCAGCAGCTTAAGACTAGGGGGCACAGATACGCAGTATTTT
CDR3 protein: CASSLRLGGTDTQYF

J gene: TRBJ2-2
CDR3 length: 16
V gene: TRBV7-3
D gene: NA
clone size: NA
CDR3 DNA: TGTGCCAGCAGCTCAGTCGGGACAACAAACACCGGGGAGCTGTTTTTT
CDR3 protein: CASSSVGTTNTGELFF

J gene: TRBJ1-2
CDR3 length: 12
V gene: TRBV19
D gene: NA
clone size: NA
CDR3 DNA: TGTGCCAGTAGTGTACGTCCGGATGGCTACACCTTC
CDR3 protein: CASSVRPDGYTF

J gene: TRBJ1-1
CDR3 length: 16
V gene: TRBV27
D gene: NA
clone size: NA
CDR3 DNA: TGTGCCAGCAGTTCAAGGGCGGGATGGGAAAACACTGAAGCTTTCTTT
CDR3 protein: CASSSRAGWENTEAFF

J gene: TRBJ2-7
CDR3 length: 15
V gene: TRBV6-1
D gene: NA
clone size: few
CDR3 DNA: TGTGCCAGCAGTGAAGGGGCCCCCGGTAAAGCCGAGCAGTACTTC
CDR3 protein: CASSEGAPGKAEQYF

J gene: TRBJ2-3
CDR3 length: 15
V gene: TRBV9
D gene: NA
clone size: few
CDR3 DNA: TGTGCCAGCAGCTCCTCGGGGGGCCTCACAGATACGCAGTATTTT
CDR3 protein: CASSSSGGLTDTQYF